Listed here are 2 T cell receptor beta chains from one sample, sequenced in a study of cytomegalovirus exposure and HLA in healthy donors. The PCR ran on 60 Vbeta and 13 Jbeta primers. The data were produced by immunoSEQ multiplex PCR, yet TCRdb's version contains in-frame clones alone and is incomplete. Seen in this sample are over 40,000 clones; the ten most common clones hold 2% to 2.5%. The sample comprised PBMCs. All receptors derive from a woman aged 40 to 55 in good health and CMV-seronegative.

J is TRBJ2-5 and V is TRBV29-1, with D hard to call. The CDR3 runs to 12 residues. The germline CDR1 and CDR2 sequences are SQVTM and ANQGSEA. V lost 0 bases and J 4 bases, leaving 6 bases between the germline ends. The CDR3 loop reads CSVEELGETQYF. CDR3 in DNA: TGCAGCGTTGAAGAGCTCGGAGAGACCCAGTACTTC.

The V call is TRBV7-9, the J call TRBJ2-3; the match to TRBD1 covers 10 bases. The CDR3 sequence is 15 residues long. Germline CDR1 reads SEHNR; CDR2 reads FQNEAQ (reference sequence). J gave up 4 bases and V 4 bases, and 5 bases lay outside the gene matches. The chain's CDR3 is CASSSRQGASDTQYF. The CDR3 DNA follows: TGTGCCAGCAGCTCCCGACAGGGGGCCTCAGATACGCAGTATTTT.